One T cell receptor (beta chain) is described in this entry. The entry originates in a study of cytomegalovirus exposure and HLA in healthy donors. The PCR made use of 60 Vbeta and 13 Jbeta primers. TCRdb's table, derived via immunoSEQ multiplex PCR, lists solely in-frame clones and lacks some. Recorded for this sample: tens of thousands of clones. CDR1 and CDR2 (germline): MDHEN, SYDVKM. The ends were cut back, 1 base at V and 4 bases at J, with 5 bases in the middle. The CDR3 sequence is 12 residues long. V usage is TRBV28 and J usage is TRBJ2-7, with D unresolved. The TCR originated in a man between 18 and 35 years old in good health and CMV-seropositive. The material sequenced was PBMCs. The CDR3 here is CASSLSKYEQYF. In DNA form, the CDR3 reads TGTGCCAGCAGTTTATCCAAATACGAGCAGTACTTC.